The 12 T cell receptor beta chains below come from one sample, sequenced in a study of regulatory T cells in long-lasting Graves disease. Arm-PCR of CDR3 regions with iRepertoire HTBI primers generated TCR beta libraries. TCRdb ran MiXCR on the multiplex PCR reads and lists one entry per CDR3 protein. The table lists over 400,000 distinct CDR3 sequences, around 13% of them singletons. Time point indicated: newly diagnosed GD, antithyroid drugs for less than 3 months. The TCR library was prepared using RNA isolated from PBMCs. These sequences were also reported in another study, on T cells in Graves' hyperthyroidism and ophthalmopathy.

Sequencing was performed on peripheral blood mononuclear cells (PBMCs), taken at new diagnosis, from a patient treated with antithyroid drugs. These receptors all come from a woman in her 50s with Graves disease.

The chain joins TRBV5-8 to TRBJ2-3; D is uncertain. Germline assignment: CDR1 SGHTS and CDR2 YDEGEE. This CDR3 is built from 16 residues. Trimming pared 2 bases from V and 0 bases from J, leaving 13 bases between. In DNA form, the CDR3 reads TGTGCCAGCAGCTTATTCTCCCAAACTAGCACAGATACGCAGTATTTT. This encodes CASSLFSQTSTDTQYF.

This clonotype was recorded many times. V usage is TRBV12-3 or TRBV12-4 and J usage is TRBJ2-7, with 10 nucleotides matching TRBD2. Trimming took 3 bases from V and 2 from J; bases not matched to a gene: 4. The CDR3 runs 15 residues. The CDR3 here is CASSLASGSPYEQYF. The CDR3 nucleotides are TGTGCCAGCAGTTTGGCTAGCGGGAGCCCCTACGAGCAGTACTTC.

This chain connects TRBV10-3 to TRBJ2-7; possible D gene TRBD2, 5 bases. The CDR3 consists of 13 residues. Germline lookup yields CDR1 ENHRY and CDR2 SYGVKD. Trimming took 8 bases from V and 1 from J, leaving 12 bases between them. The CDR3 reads CAIRSGGSYEQYF. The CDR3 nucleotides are TGTGCCATCCGTTCTGGCGGGTCCTACGAGCAGTACTTC.

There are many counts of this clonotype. CDR3 in amino acids: CASSWDVRNTIYF. For the CDR3, the DNA is TGTGCCAGCAGCTGGGACGTACGAAACACCATATATTTT. This sequence joins TRBV11-1 and TRBJ1-3; D is perhaps TRBD1 (5 bases). V was cut by 4 bases and J by 5 bases, with 9 bases left in between. The CDR3 length is 13 residues. Germline CDR1 is SGHAT and CDR2 is FQDESV (reference sequence). The complete variable domain, with remaining parts taken from reference TRBV11-1 and TRBJ1-3, reads EAEVAQSPRYKITEKSQAVAFWCDPISGHATLYWYRQILGQGPELLVQFQDESVVDDSQLPKDRFSAERLKGVDSTLKIQPAELGDSAMYLCASSWDVRNTIYFGEGSWLTVV.

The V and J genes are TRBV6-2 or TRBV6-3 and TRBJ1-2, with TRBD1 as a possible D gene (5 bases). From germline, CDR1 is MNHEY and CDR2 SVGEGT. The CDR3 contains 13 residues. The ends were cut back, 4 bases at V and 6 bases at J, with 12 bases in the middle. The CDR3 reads CASSLRGIDGYTF. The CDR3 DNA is TGTGCCAGCAGTTTGCGGGGGATCGATGGCTACACCTTC.

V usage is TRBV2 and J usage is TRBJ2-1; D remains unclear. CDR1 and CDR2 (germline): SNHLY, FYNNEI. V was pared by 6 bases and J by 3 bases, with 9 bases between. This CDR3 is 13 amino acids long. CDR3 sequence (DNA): TGTGCCAGCAGGGACGGGCTCTACAATGAGCAGTTCTTC. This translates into CASRDGLYNEQFF. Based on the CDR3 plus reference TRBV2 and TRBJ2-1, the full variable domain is EPEVTQTPSHQVTQMGQEVILRCVPISNHLYFYWYRQILGQKVEFLVSFYNNEISEKSEIFDDQFSVERPDGSNFTLKIRSTKLEDSAMYFCASRDGLYNEQFFGPGTRLTVL.

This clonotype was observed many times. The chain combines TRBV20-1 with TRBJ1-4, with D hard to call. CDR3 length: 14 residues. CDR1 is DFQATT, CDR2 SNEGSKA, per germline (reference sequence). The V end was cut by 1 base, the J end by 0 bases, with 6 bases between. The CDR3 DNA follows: TGCAGTGCTAGAGCGTCTGCAACTAATGAAAAACTGTTTTTT. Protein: CSARASATNEKLFF.

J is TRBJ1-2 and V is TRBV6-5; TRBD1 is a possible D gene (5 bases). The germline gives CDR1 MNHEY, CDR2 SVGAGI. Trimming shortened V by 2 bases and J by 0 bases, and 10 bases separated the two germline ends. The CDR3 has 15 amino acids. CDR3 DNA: TGTGCCAGCAGTTACGTTCGACAGTCTAACTATGGCTACACCTTC. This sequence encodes CASSYVRQSNYGYTF.

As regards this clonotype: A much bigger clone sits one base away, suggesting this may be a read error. CDR3 DNA: TGTACCAGCAGTTTACTGGGGGACACTGAAGCTTTCTTT. The encoded protein is CTSSLLGDTEAFF. V usage is TRBV12-3 or TRBV12-4 and J usage is TRBJ1-1; D might be TRBD1 (5 bases). The CDR3 has 13 amino acids.

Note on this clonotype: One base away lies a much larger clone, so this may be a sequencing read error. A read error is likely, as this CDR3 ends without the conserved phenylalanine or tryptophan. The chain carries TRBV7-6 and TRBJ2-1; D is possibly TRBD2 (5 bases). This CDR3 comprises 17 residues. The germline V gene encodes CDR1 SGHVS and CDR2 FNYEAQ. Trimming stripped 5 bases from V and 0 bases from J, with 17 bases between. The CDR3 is CASSPTTVGSSYNEQFL. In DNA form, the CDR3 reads TGTGCCAGCAGCCCGACGACTGTTGGGAGCTCCTACAATGAGCAGTTCTTG.

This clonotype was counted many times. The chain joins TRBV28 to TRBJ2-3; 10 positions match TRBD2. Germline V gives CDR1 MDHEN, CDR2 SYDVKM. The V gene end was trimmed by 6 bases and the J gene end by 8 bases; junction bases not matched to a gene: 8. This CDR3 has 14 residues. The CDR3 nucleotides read TGTGCCAGCAGGGGAGCGGGAGGGCCCGGTACGCAGTATTTT. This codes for CASRGAGGPGTQYF.

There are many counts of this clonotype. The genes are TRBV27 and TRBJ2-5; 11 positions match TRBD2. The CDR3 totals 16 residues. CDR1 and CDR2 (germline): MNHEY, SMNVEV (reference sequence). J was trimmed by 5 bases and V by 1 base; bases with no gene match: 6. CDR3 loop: CASSLFSGRALETQYF. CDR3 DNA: TGTGCCAGCAGTTTATTTAGCGGGAGGGCCCTTGAGACCCAGTACTTC.